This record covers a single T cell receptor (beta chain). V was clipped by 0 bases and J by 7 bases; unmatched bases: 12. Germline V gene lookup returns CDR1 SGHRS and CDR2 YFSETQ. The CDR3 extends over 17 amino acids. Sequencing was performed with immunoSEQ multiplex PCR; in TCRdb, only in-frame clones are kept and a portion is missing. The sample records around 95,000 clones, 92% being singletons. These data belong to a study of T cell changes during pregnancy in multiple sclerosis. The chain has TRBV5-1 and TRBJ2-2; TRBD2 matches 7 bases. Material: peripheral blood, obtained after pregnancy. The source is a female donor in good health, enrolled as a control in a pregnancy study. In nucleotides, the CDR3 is TGCGCCAGCAGCTTGGCCATAGGGACTATCAACGGCGGGGAGCTGTTTTTT. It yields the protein CASSLAIGTINGGELFF.